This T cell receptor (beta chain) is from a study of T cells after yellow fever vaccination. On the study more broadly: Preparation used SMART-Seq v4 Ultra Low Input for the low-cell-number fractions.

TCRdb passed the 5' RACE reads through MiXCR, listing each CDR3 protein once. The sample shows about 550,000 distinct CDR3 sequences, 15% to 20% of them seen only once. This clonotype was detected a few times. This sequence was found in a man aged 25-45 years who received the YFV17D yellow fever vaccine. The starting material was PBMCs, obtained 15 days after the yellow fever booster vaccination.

CDR3 amino acids: CSVPDRAGETQYF. For the CDR3, the DNA is TGCAGCGTACCGGACAGGGCCGGAGAGACCCAGTACTTC. The rearrangement links TRBV29-1 to TRBJ2-5, with 8 bases matching TRBD1. The V gene's germline CDR1 is SQVTM and CDR2 ANQGSEA. V shed 6 bases and J 4 bases; nucleotides not matched to a gene: 7. This CDR3 region has 13 residues. Supplemented by reference TRBV29-1 and TRBJ2-5, the full variable domain reads SAVISQKPSRDICQRGTSLTIQCQVDSQVTMMFWYRQQPGQSLTLIATANQGSEATYESGFVIDKFPISRPNLTFSTLTVSNMSPEDSSIYLCSVPDRAGETQYFGPGTRLLVL.